The clone carrying this T cell receptor beta chain was counted only a few times. TCRdb recomputed calls from the 5' RACE reads with MiXCR, one row per CDR3 protein. The sample lists more than 400,000 distinct CDR3 sequences; roughly 15% were seen once. The data are from a study of identical twins. The CDR3 extends over 12 amino acids. CDR1 KGHDR and CDR2 SFDVKD come from the germline V gene. Trimming stripped 5 bases from V and 2 bases from J, with 3 bases between. These same records also appear under a second study, on yellow fever vaccine responses in identical twins.

Material for sequencing was CD4+ T cells sorted from blood. The rearrangement uses TRBV24-1 and TRBJ2-1; D gene ambiguous. The sequence derives from a woman under 30 in good health. This chain's CDR3 is CATSGPYNEQFF. CDR3 DNA sequence: TGTGCCACCAGTGGGCCCTACAATGAGCAGTTCTTC.